Below, one TCR beta chain is given with its context. RNA transcripts provided the source from which TCR beta CDR3 regions were amplified. TCR CDR3 underwent first-round RT-PCR with the HTBI primer set. TCRdb used MiXCR to reprocess the multiplex PCR reads, holding one entry per CDR3 protein. Of more than 350,000 distinct CDR3 sequences detected, roughly 15% appear once; the ten largest clones hold roughly 20%. Germline V gene sequence: CDR1 SGHTA, CDR2 FQGNSA. There are 16 residues in the CDR3. Trimming removed 1 base at V and 2 bases at J, with 15 bases between. This entry belongs to a study of T cells in Graves' hyperthyroidism and ophthalmopathy. Overall study: Sampling of peripheral blood happened at initial diagnosis, prior to any treatment.

Clinical Activity Scores of at least 3, NOSPECS grades of at least 4 and durations under 3 months characterized ophthalmopathy patients. The receptor was isolated from a woman aged 55 to 70 with Graves' ophthalmopathy. Sample: blood. The rearrangement uses TRBV7-2 and TRBJ2-7; TRBD2 is a possible D gene (5 bases). The CDR3 protein is CASSLGLSGWPYEQYF. CDR3 coding DNA: TGTGCCAGCAGCTTAGGTTTGTCGGGATGGCCCTACGAGCAGTACTTC.